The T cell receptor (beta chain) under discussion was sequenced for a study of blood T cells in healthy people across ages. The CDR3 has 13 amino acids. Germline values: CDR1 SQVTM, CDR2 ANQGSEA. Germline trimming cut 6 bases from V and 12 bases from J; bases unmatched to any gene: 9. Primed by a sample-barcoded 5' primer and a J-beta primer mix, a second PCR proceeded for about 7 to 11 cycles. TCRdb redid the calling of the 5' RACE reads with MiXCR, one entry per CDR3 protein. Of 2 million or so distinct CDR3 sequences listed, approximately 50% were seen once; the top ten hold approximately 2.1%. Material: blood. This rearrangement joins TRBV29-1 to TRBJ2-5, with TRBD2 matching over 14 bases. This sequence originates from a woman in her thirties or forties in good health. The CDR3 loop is CSVPGTSGGREYF. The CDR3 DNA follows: TGCAGCGTACCCGGGACTAGCGGGGGACGAGAGTACTTC. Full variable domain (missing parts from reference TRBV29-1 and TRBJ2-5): SAVISQKPSRDICQRGTSLTIQCQVDSQVTMMFWYRQQPGQSLTLIATANQGSEATYESGFVIDKFPISRPNLTFSTLTVSNMSPEDSSIYLCSVPGTSGGREYFGPGTRLLVL.